These 26 T cell receptor beta chains originate from one sample sequenced in a study of T cell responses to AZD1222 COVID-19 vaccine. The protocol was immunoSEQ multiplex PCR, while the TCRdb copy is restricted to in-frame clones and leaves out a portion. The table includes some 130,000 clones, approximately 91% detected once. Sequencing was performed on peripheral blood, taken 28 days after the second AZD1222 dose. These receptors all come from an adult who received the AZD1222 COVID-19 vaccine.

The rearrangement joins TRBV6-5 to TRBJ2-7; no clear D gene. The CDR3 consists of 13 residues. Germline V lookup: CDR1 MNHEY, CDR2 SVGAGI. The V end lost 0 bases, the J end lost 3 bases, and 6 bases lay between the germline ends. CDR3 in amino acids: CASSYSVGYEQYF. The CDR3 nucleotides read TGTGCCAGCAGTTACTCGGTGGGCTACGAGCAGTACTTC.

V is TRBV6-5 and J is TRBJ2-1; TRBD2 matches 8 bases. Per the germline V gene, CDR1 is MNHEY and CDR2 is SVGAGI. The trim removed 7 bases at V and 7 bases at J, leaving 9 bases unmatched. The CDR3 has 14 amino acids. The CDR3 sequence is CASTRLSGRNEQFF. DNA for the CDR3: TGTGCCAGCACCCGTTTGAGCGGGAGAAATGAGCAGTTCTTC.

The DNA for the CDR3 is TGTGCCAGCAGCTTGAAGCAGGCCCCCTCCTACGAGCAGTACTTC. Translation gives CASSLKQAPSYEQYF. V is TRBV5-8 and J is TRBJ2-7; D unclear. In germline, CDR1 is SGHTS, CDR2 YDEGEE. The CDR3 is 15 residues long. Trimming cost V 1 base and J 0 bases, with 11 bases left between them. The variable domain in full, with the rest retrieved from reference TRBV5-8 and TRBJ2-7, is EAGVTQSPTHLIKTRGQQATLRCSPISGHTSVYWYQQALGLGLQFLLWYDEGEERNRGNFPPRFSGRQFPNYSSELNVNALELEDSALYLCASSLKQAPSYEQYFGPGTRLTVT.

This clone appeared a single time. V and J are TRBV5-1 and TRBJ1-2; TRBD1 is a possible D gene (5 bases). V lost 0 bases and J lost 5, with 11 bases in between. CDR1 SGHRS and CDR2 YFSETQ come from the germline V gene. The CDR3 length is 14 residues. CDR3: CASSLGAGRYGYTF. In DNA, the CDR3 is TGCGCCAGCAGCTTGGGGGCAGGGAGGTATGGCTACACCTTC.

The CDR3 region has the DNA TGCGCCAGCAGCGCTGGACTAGCGGGGGACTACAATGAGCAGTTCTTC. Translating gives CASSAGLAGDYNEQFF. The chain joins TRBV5-1 to TRBJ2-1; 13 nucleotides match TRBD2. V lost 4 bases and J lost 3; bases outside the gene matches: 4. CDR3 length equals 16 residues. CDR1 and CDR2 (germline): SGHRS, YFSETQ.

This chain joins TRBV7-6 and TRBJ2-2; 9 positions agree with TRBD1. Germline V CDR1 and CDR2: SGHVS, FNYEAQ. This CDR3 has 16 residues. Losses at the gene ends were 5 bases for V and 2 bases for J; bases not matched to a gene: 6. The CDR3, as DNA: TGTGCCAGCAGCCGAGGGACAGGGATTAACACCGGGGAGCTGTTTTTT. It yields the protein CASSRGTGINTGELFF.

J is TRBJ2-2 and V is TRBV21-1; TRBD2, as called in the table, went unchecked against the DNA. TRBV21-1 is termed a pseudogene. The CDR3 sequence is 20 residues long. CDR3 nucleotide sequence: TGTGCCAGCAGCCCCCGAGTTAATGGGCTAGCGGGGTCGAACACCGGGGAGCTGTTTTTT. Residues: CASSPRVNGLAGSNTGELFF.

The CDR3, as DNA: TGTGCCAGCAGCCCCATGGAGGGCTACACCTTC. Encoded protein: CASSPMEGYTF. This rearrangement joins TRBV2 to TRBJ1-2; D unclear. The CDR3 spans 11 residues. Per germline, CDR1 SNHLY and CDR2 FYNNEI. Trimming stripped 6 bases from V and 8 bases from J, with 10 bases between.

This rearrangement joins TRBV10-3 to TRBJ1-1; tentative D call: TRBD1 (6 bases). V lost 5 bases and J 7 bases, leaving 26 bases between the germline ends. Germline values: CDR1 ENHRY, CDR2 SYGVKD. The CDR3 consists of 17 residues. For the CDR3, the DNA is TGTGCCATCAGTCCAGGGGAGGGGAGGCACAGGGACCATGAAGCTTTCTTT. It is translated as CAISPGEGRHRDHEAFF.

This chain joins TRBV5-1 and TRBJ2-2; D remains ambiguous. V dropped 2 bases and J dropped 5 bases, with 10 bases sitting between them. The CDR3 is 14 amino acids. Germline loops: CDR1 SGHRS, CDR2 YFSETQ. CDR3 DNA: TGCGCCAGCAGCTTCTTGAGTGAGACCGGGGAGCTGTTTTTT. It yields the protein CASSFLSETGELFF.

This chain links TRBV27 with TRBJ2-4, with D perhaps TRBD2 (5 bases). V lost 0 bases and J 1 base, leaving 7 bases between the germline ends. CDR1 is MNHEY and CDR2 is SMNVEV in the germline V gene (reference sequence). There are 15 residues in the CDR3. The CDR3 sequence: CASSLSRVAKNIQYF. The CDR3 DNA is TGTGCCAGCAGTTTATCGCGGGTGGCCAAAAACATTCAGTACTTC.

This clone has just a few counts. This chain joins TRBV7-9 and TRBJ1-1; 8 bases line up with TRBD1. J lost 5 bases, V lost 5 bases, and 16 bases had no gene match. This CDR3 is built from 17 residues. Germline lookup yields CDR1 SEHNR and CDR2 FQNEAQ (reference sequence). The DNA of the CDR3 is TGTGCCAGCAGCCCTCACACGGGGGGGACAGGTGGGACTGAAGCTTTCTTT. It is translated as CASSPHTGGTGGTEAFF.

V and J are TRBV5-4 and TRBJ2-7; TRBD1 agrees at 9 bases. J gave up 1 base and V 4 bases, and 12 bases lay outside the gene matches. The V gene's germline CDR1 is SGHNT and CDR2 YYREEE (reference sequence). The CDR3 is 17 residues long. This CDR3 is CASSRKTGTGSSYEQYF. The CDR3 nucleotides read TGTGCCAGCAGCCGTAAGACCGGGACAGGGAGTTCCTACGAGCAGTACTTC.

V usage is TRBV27 and J usage is TRBJ1-6; D is unclear. There are 14 residues in the CDR3. V was pared by 7 bases and J by 8 bases, with 15 bases between. Germline V gene data show CDR1 as MNHEY and CDR2 as SMNVEV (reference sequence). CDR3 nucleotide sequence: TGTGCCAGCACCGATGACCCGCGGGATTCACCCCTCCACTTT. Translated, it gives CASTDDPRDSPLHF.

The V gene is TRBV9, the J gene TRBJ1-5; D is undetermined. Germline lookup yields CDR1 SGDLS and CDR2 YYNGEE. Deletions cut 3 bases from V and 1 base from J, with 8 bases between. The CDR3 extends over 14 amino acids. CDR3 nucleotides: TGTGCCAGCAGCGCCTCCCCGAGCAATCAGCCCCAGCATTTT. It codes for CASSASPSNQPQHF. Filled out from reference TRBV9 and TRBJ1-5, the complete variable domain reads DSGVTQTPKHLITATGQRVTLRCSPRSGDLSVYWYQQSLDQGLQFLIQYYNGEERAKGNILERFSAQQFPDLHSELNLSSLELGDSALYFCASSASPSNQPQHFGDGTRLSIL.

The genes are TRBV7-9 and TRBJ1-2; D is possibly TRBD1 (6 bases). The V end lost 1 base, the J end lost 4 bases, and 10 bases lay between the germline ends. Looked up from germline, CDR1 is SEHNR and CDR2 is FQNEAQ (reference sequence). This CDR3 is built from 14 residues. The chain's CDR3 is CASSLDQGSYGYTF. DNA of the CDR3: TGTGCCAGCAGCTTAGATCAGGGGTCCTATGGCTACACCTTC.

For the CDR3, the DNA is TGTGCCACCGCCAGTACAGGGGGTAATGGAAACACCATATATTTT. It specifies CATASTGGNGNTIYF. V is TRBV10-3 and J is TRBJ1-3; 8 positions match TRBD1. With 10 bases clipped from V and 3 bases from J, the junction kept 11 bases outside the gene matches. Looked up from germline, CDR1 is ENHRY and CDR2 is SYGVKD. This CDR3 has 15 amino acids.

The chain employs TRBV18 and TRBJ1-1; the D is unclear. Looked up from germline, CDR1 is KGHSH and CDR2 is LQKENI. Trimming removed 3 bases from V and 1 base from J, with 18 bases in between. The CDR3 spans 17 residues. The CDR3 region is CASSPTRIGFTNTEAFF. CDR3 sequence (DNA): TGTGCCAGCTCACCCACCAGGATCGGGTTCACGAACACTGAAGCTTTCTTT.

The chain combines TRBV7-9 with TRBJ2-1, with no clear D. Trimming removed 5 bases at V and 2 bases at J, with 13 bases between. The CDR3 loop spans 15 amino acids. CDR1 is SEHNR, CDR2 FQNEAQ, per germline (reference sequence). CDR3: CASSRDSVAYNEQFF. The CDR3 DNA sequence: TGTGCCAGCAGCCGTGACTCGGTTGCCTACAATGAGCAGTTCTTC.

In regard to this clone: The junction departs from germline at one end; a sequencing error may be responsible. This CDR3 is CASSPPSHNEQFF. CDR3 DNA: TGTGCCAGCTCACCACCCTCCCACAATGAGCAGTTCTTC. J is TRBJ2-1 and V is TRBV18; D gene unclear. Germline CDR1 and CDR2: KGHSH and LQKENI. The CDR3 extends over 13 amino acids.

This clone was observed a few times. The chain uses TRBV7-3 and TRBJ2-2; perhaps TRBD2 as D (5 bases). CDR3 length equals 16 residues. V gave up 5 bases and J gave up 0 bases, with 13 bases separating them. Germline V CDR1 and CDR2: SGHTA, FQGTGA. The CDR3 is CASSKNGETNTGELFF. The CDR3, as DNA: TGTGCCAGCAGCAAAAACGGGGAAACGAACACCGGGGAGCTGTTTTTT.

This chain joins TRBV19 and TRBJ1-1, with D unresolved. Germline loops: CDR1 LNHDA, CDR2 SQIVND (reference sequence). The V end lost 6 bases, the J end lost 0 bases, and 11 bases lay between the germline ends. The CDR3 runs 14 residues. This chain's CDR3 is CASRKSLMNTEAFF. CDR3 in DNA: TGTGCCAGTAGAAAATCCCTTATGAACACTGAAGCTTTCTTT.

V is TRBV3-1 (or the pseudogene TRBV3-2) and J is TRBJ1-2; maybe TRBD1 (6 bases). Deletions cut 1 base from V and 3 bases from J, with 12 bases between. This CDR3 is 15 amino acids long. Germline V lookup: CDR1 LGHDT, CDR2 YNNKEL (reference sequence). This CDR3 reads CASSQAAGAHYGYTF. In DNA, the CDR3 is TGTGCCAGCAGCCAAGCGGCAGGGGCCCACTATGGCTACACCTTC.

The chain links TRBV2 to TRBJ1-2; 7 nucleotides match TRBD1. V shed 0 bases and J 5 bases; nucleotides not matched to a gene: 6. The CDR3 extends over 15 amino acids. CDR1 and CDR2 (germline): SNHLY, FYNNEI. The CDR3 loop is CASSEARGQRYGYTF. DNA of the CDR3: TGTGCCAGCAGTGAAGCTCGGGGACAGAGGTATGGCTACACCTTC.

J is TRBJ1-3 and V is TRBV5-1, with D unresolved. Germline V CDR1 and CDR2: SGHRS, YFSETQ. This CDR3 has 13 amino acids. V lost 4 bases and J 0 bases, leaving 5 bases between the germline ends. The chain's CDR3 is CASSPSSGNTIYF. In DNA, the CDR3 is TGCGCCAGCAGCCCGAGCTCTGGAAACACCATATATTTT. Filled out from reference TRBV5-1 and TRBJ1-3, the complete variable domain reads KAGVTQTPRYLIKTRGQQVTLSCSPISGHRSVSWYQQTPGQGLQFLFEYFSETQRNKGNFPGRFSGRQFSNSRSEMNVSTLELGDSALYLCASSPSSGNTIYFGEGSWLTVV.

This chain joins TRBV28 and TRBJ2-2; possible D gene TRBD2, 6 bases. Trimming cost V 1 base and J 1 base, with 25 bases left between them. CDR1 is MDHEN and CDR2 is SYDVKM in the germline V gene. CDR3 length: 21 residues. The CDR3 here is CASSLSIWRGVAPRNTGELFF. CDR3 nucleotides: TGTGCCAGCAGTTTATCTATATGGCGGGGCGTCGCTCCCAGGAACACCGGGGAGCTGTTTTTT.